These T cell receptor beta chains were read from a single sample in a study of T cell changes during pregnancy in multiple sclerosis. Repertoires were generated with immunoSEQ multiplex PCR, while TCRdb's copy carries only in-frame clones and drops some. The sample yields about 77,000 clones, 89% seen once. Sequences were derived from peripheral blood, sampled before pregnancy. All receptors derive from a female donor with multiple sclerosis, enrolled in a pregnancy study. The CDR3 runs from the conserved cysteine through the conserved F or W. The D gene is left open where the match is weak. Clone size appears in some rows only: once, few, many, or a class for an expanded clone.

j_call clone_size d_call v_call cdr3_nt cdr3_aa
TRBJ1-2 NA NA TRBV5-1 TGCGCCAGCAGCTTGGGAGGGGGACGCAACTATGGCTACACCTTC CASSLGGGRNYGYTF
TRBJ1-3 NA NA TRBV19 TGTGCCAGTAGTATAGAAGGCAGGGTGGGGAACACCATATATTTT CASSIEGRVGNTIYF
TRBJ1-2 few NA TRBV15 TGTGCCACCAGCCGCAACCTTAGGGAGGGGTCTGGCTACACCTTC CATSRNLREGSGYTF
TRBJ1-5 NA NA TRBV10-1 TGCGCCAGCAGTCGAAAGGTCGGACAAAATCAGCCCCAGCATTTT CASSRKVGQNQPQHF
TRBJ2-3 once NA TRBV28 TGTGCCAGCAGTTTTAATGAAGGGGCGACGACAGATACGCAGTATTTT CASSFNEGATTDTQYF
TRBJ2-1 NA NA TRBV28 TGTGCCAGCAGAGGGGGGGGATGGACCTACAATGAGCAGTTCTTC CASRGGGWTYNEQFF
TRBJ2-5 NA TRBD2 TRBV7-9 TGTGCCAGCAGCTCCTCCCGACTAGCGGGGGGCCAAGAGACCCAGTACTTC CASSSSRLAGGQETQYF
TRBJ1-1 few TRBD1 TRBV18 TGTGCCAGCTCAGCACAGGGGGCCACTGAAGCTTTCTTT CASSAQGATEAFF
TRBJ2-2 NA TRBD2 TRBV6-5 TGTGCCAGCAGTTCCACCCCAAGCGGGGGCGGGGAGCTGTTTTTT CASSSTPSGGGELFF
TRBJ2-1 once NA TRBV2 TGTGCCAGCAACGAGGGAGGCTACAATGAGCAGTTCTTC CASNEGGYNEQFF
TRBJ2-2 NA NA TRBV13 TGTGCCAGCAGCCCTCTAACGAACACCGGGGAGCTGTTTTTT CASSPLTNTGELFF
TRBJ1-2 once NA TRBV5-6 TGTGCCAGCAGCGGGGCAGACGAGGAATATGGCTATGGCTACACCTTC CASSGADEEYGYGYTF
TRBJ2-4 NA TRBD1 TRBV29-1 TGCAGCGTAGACAGGGGAAACATTCAGTACTTC CSVDRGNIQYF
TRBJ1-2 NA TRBD1 TRBV27 TGTGCCAGCAGCGCGACAGGGTGGGTGAATGGCTACACCTTC CASSATGWVNGYTF
TRBJ2-1 NA TRBD2 TRBV11-1 TGTGCCAGCAGCTTACGACTAGCGGGGGACCGGGGGGAGCAGTTCTTC CASSLRLAGDRGEQFF
TRBJ1-2 NA NA TRBV28 TGTGCCAGCAGTACCCTTGAGGGAGGCTACACCTTC CASSTLEGGYTF
TRBJ2-7 NA TRBD2 TRBV5-4 TGTGCCAGCAGCTGGGGGGGGACTATCACCACCCACGAGCAGTACTTC CASSWGGTITTHEQYF
TRBJ2-2 NA NA TRBV10-1 TGCGCCAGCGGGACCCCCGGGACATCGAACACCGGGGAGCTGTTTTTT CASGTPGTSNTGELFF
TRBJ2-3 NA TRBD2 TRBV18 TGTGCCAGCTCACCACCGGGACTAGCGGGGGGCACAGATACGCAGTATTTT CASSPPGLAGGTDTQYF
TRBJ1-1 NA TRBD1 TRBV10-2 TGCGCCAGCAGTTTATACAGGGGGTACACTGAAGCTTTCTTT CASSLYRGYTEAFF